The source of this T cell receptor beta chain is a study of cytomegalovirus exposure and HLA in healthy donors. The CDR3 totals 15 residues. Germline V lookup: CDR1 MNHNY, CDR2 SVGAGI (reference sequence). Losses at the gene ends were 0 bases for V and 8 bases for J; bases not matched to a gene: 7. Primers: 60 Vbeta forward and 13 Jbeta reverse. Using immunoSEQ multiplex PCR, the repertoire was profiled, and TCRdb retains in-frame clones only, with some absent. The sample records around 170,000 clones, about three quarters being singletons. This TCR came from a woman in her forties in good health and CMV-seropositive. This chain connects TRBV6-6 to TRBJ1-2, with TRBD1 matching 9 bases. The sequenced material came from PBMCs. This CDR3 reads CASSYSVQGAGGYTF. DNA of the CDR3: TGTGCCAGCAGTTACTCCGTACAGGGGGCCGGAGGCTACACCTTC.